This T cell receptor beta chain was documented in a study of blood T cell repertoires in COVID-19. On the study more broadly: The samples span acute and convalescent COVID-19 from the United States, Italy and Spain.

Per the study methods: Scientists estimated how many nucleated cells there were by amplifying reference gene primers. Method: immunoSEQ multiplex PCR; TCRdb's copy keeps in-frame clones and lacks some. The DNA gave D and trimming, while V, J and clone size come from that table. This sample has about 150,000 clones, with approximately 80% found just once. The receptor was isolated from a woman aged 55 to 70 with COVID-19, enrolled during active disease. Sequencing was carried out using peripheral blood.

The CDR3 DNA is TGTGCCAGCAGCAACCCGACAGCCAGGGACATTCAGTACTTC. Translated: CASSNPTARDIQYF. The chain couples TRBV21-1 to TRBJ2-4; TRBD1 reflects the table's D call only, with no check against the DNA. TRBV21-1 is marked as a pseudogene. The CDR3 is 14 amino acids.